This T cell receptor (beta chain) appears in the sequencing data of a study of molecular identifiers for immune sequencing clone quantification. Details on this clonotype: Since a much larger clone is just one base distant, this may be a read error.

Deletions cut 3 bases from V and 6 bases from J, with 13 bases between. The CDR3 sequence is 13 residues long. Germline CDR1 reads SGDLS; CDR2 reads YYNGEE. From the PCR reads, TCRdb called clonotypes with MiXCR, one entry per CDR3 protein. The profile shows about 640,000 distinct CDR3 sequences, 15% to 20% of them singletons. The chain combines TRBV9 with TRBJ2-7, with D perhaps given as TRBD1 or TRBD2 (5 bases each). The sample was naive CD8+ T cells from blood, with Jurkat cell RNA spiked in. Subset given: FACS-sorted CD8+CD4-CCR7+CD45RA+ naive T cells. This sequence originates from a human donor in good health. Some libraries in this study had Jurkat cell RNA spiked in. CDR3 DNA sequence: TGTGCCAGCAGCGGGGACGGGGTCTGCGAGCAGTACTTC. The encoded protein is CASSGDGVCEQYF.